A single sample gave rise to the 21 T cell receptor beta chains below, sequenced in a study of T cell changes during pregnancy in multiple sclerosis. The data were produced by immunoSEQ multiplex PCR, yet TCRdb's version contains in-frame clones alone and is incomplete. The data hold some 100,000 clones, with more than 85% observed a single time. This specimen was peripheral blood, taken in the second trimester of pregnancy. The receptor source for this set is a female donor with multiple sclerosis, enrolled in a pregnancy study.

The V gene is TRBV19, the J gene TRBJ2-3; a weak D match, TRBD1 (5 bases). Germline V gene lookup returns CDR1 LNHDA and CDR2 SQIVND (reference sequence). This CDR3 is built from 15 residues. Trimming stripped 6 bases from V and 3 bases from J, with 16 bases between. The CDR3 DNA reads as TGTGCCAGTAGAAGACAGTCTCTATGGACAGATACGCAGTATTTT. Its translation: CASRRQSLWTDTQYF. Full variable domain (outside the CDR3, taken from reference TRBV19 and TRBJ2-3): DGGITQSPKYLFRKEGQNVTLSCEQNLNHDAMYWYRQDPGQGLRLIYYSQIVNDFQKGDIAEGYSVSREKKESFPLTVTSAQKNPTAFYLCASRRQSLWTDTQYFGPGTRLTVL.

This sequence joins TRBV2 and TRBJ2-7; 8 positions match TRBD2. V lost 8 bases to trimming and J lost 7 bases; unmatched junction nucleotides: 16. The CDR3 has 15 residues. CDR1 and CDR2 (germline): SNHLY, FYNNEI. The CDR3 protein is CASQHSGLGRGEQYF. CDR3 nucleotide sequence: TGTGCCAGCCAACATTCGGGACTAGGCCGCGGGGAGCAGTACTTC.

Only one count was recorded for this clone. This sequence joins TRBV2 and TRBJ2-1, with 8 positions matching TRBD2. The length of the CDR3 is 14 residues. Trimming took 8 bases from V and 0 from J; bases not matched to a gene: 3. Germline CDR1 reads SNHLY; CDR2 reads FYNNEI. In DNA form, the CDR3 reads TGTGCCAGCCTACTAGCGGCCTCCTACAATGAGCAGTTCTTC. Residues: CASLLAASYNEQFF.

The chain carries TRBV6-4 and TRBJ2-3; TRBD2 agrees at 7 bases. Germline-derived CDR1 and CDR2 are MRHNA and SNTAGT. The CDR3 is 13 amino acids. Trimming cost V 2 bases and J 6 bases; bases outside gene matches: 2. CDR3 sequence reads: CASSDTSVDTQYF. In nucleotides, the CDR3 is TGTGCCAGCAGTGACACTAGCGTGGATACGCAGTATTTT.

The chain has TRBV6-1 and TRBJ2-1, with TRBD1 as a possible D gene (6 bases). The V end was cut by 7 bases, the J end by 14 bases, with 24 bases between. The germline CDR1 and CDR2 sequences are MNHNS and SASEGT. The CDR3 consists of 14 residues. CDR3 sequence (DNA): TGTGCCAGCACCGCACAAAGACAGGTAACGCGGGAGTTCTTC. Translation: CASTAQRQVTREFF.

The gene calls are TRBV30 and TRBJ1-1, with D maybe TRBD1 (6 bases). CDR3 length: 15 amino acids. Trimming stripped 3 bases from V and 0 bases from J, with 14 bases between. The germline V gene has CDR1 GTSNPN and CDR2 SVGIG (reference sequence). The CDR3, as DNA: TGTGCCTGGAGCTGGGGCGGGGGCATGAACACTGAAGCTTTCTTT. It is translated as CAWSWGGGMNTEAFF.

The chain has TRBV30 and TRBJ1-6, with D unresolved. Germline V gene lookup returns CDR1 GTSNPN and CDR2 SVGIG (reference sequence). The CDR3 extends over 13 amino acids. V lost 3 bases to trimming and J lost 8 bases, with 11 bases between them. The CDR3 is CAWSSMRDSPLHF. The CDR3 DNA is TGTGCCTGGAGCTCTATGAGGGATTCACCCCTCCACTTT.

The rearrangement links TRBV7-9 to TRBJ2-5; a possible D gene is TRBD2 (6 bases). Deletions cut 4 bases from V and 0 bases from J, with 15 bases between. The CDR3 covers 16 residues. Germline V CDR1 and CDR2: SEHNR, FQNEAQ (reference sequence). CDR3 in amino acids: CASSSPGLRNQETQYF. For the CDR3, the DNA is TGTGCCAGCAGCTCGCCGGGACTTCGAAACCAAGAGACCCAGTACTTC.

DNA of the CDR3: TGCGCCAGCAGCTTGGGACTACTAAACAATGAGCAGTTCTTC. It translates to CASSLGLLNNEQFF. The chain joins TRBV5-1 to TRBJ2-1; D may be TRBD2 (5 bases). V was clipped by 0 bases and J by 5 bases, with 9 bases between them. The CDR3 is 14 amino acids. The germline V gene has CDR1 SGHRS and CDR2 YFSETQ.

The V gene is TRBV29-1, the J gene TRBJ2-7, with 9 bases fitting TRBD2. The CDR3 has 13 residues. The V and J ends lost 1 base and 4 bases, in that order; junction bases with no gene match: 2. Looked up from germline, CDR1 is SQVTM and CDR2 is ANQGSEA. The DNA for the CDR3 is TGCAGCGTTGAAGTTCTAGCGGGGTACGAGCAGTACTTC. This encodes CSVEVLAGYEQYF.

This chain links TRBV19 with TRBJ2-7; TRBD2 aligns across 9 bases. V was clipped by 0 bases and J by 6 bases; unmatched bases: 6. This CDR3 is built from 15 residues. Germline V lookup: CDR1 LNHDA, CDR2 SQIVND (reference sequence). In DNA form, the CDR3 reads TGTGCCAGTAGTATAGAAGGTAGCGGGAGCGTCGAGCAGTACTTC. It encodes CASSIEGSGSVEQYF.

The V call is TRBV18, the J call TRBJ2-7; D gene unclear. Germline CDR1 reads KGHSH; CDR2 reads LQKENI. This CDR3 has 14 residues. V lost 5 bases and J lost 0, with 11 bases in between. For the CDR3, the DNA is TGTGCCAGCTCAATCACAGAGAGCTCCTACGAGCAGTACTTC. Translation gives CASSITESSYEQYF.

The chain is built from TRBV5-8 and TRBJ1-5, with D possibly matching TRBD1 (5 bases). This CDR3 contains 16 residues. Germline V gives CDR1 SGHTS, CDR2 YDEGEE. Between the trimmed V and J ends, which lost 0 bases and 7 bases, there was a span of 17 bases. The CDR3 loop is CASSLAGGGGKQPQHF. The CDR3 nucleotides read TGTGCCAGCAGCTTGGCGGGTGGGGGGGGGAAGCAGCCCCAGCATTTT.

The CDR3 reads CAWSLDTGEVYGYTF. Here the CDR3 DNA reads TGTGCCTGGAGCCTGGACACGGGGGAGGTATATGGCTACACCTTC. The rearrangement joins TRBV30 to TRBJ1-2, with D possibly being TRBD1 (5 bases). The CDR3 sequence is 15 residues long. V gave up 3 bases and J gave up 5 bases, with 19 bases separating them. Germline assignment: CDR1 GTSNPN and CDR2 SVGIG (reference sequence).

The chain is built from TRBV7-8 and TRBJ2-7, with 7 nucleotides matching TRBD2. Germline trimming cut 5 bases from V and 7 bases from J; bases unmatched to any gene: 14. CDR1 is SGHVS, CDR2 FQNEAQ, per germline. The CDR3 spans 15 residues. CDR3 residues: CASSLARGVRGEQYF. CDR3 DNA: TGTGCCAGCAGCCTCGCTCGGGGGGTGCGCGGGGAGCAGTACTTC.

The V gene is TRBV29-1, the J gene TRBJ1-2; a weak D match, TRBD1 (5 bases). V lost 0 bases, J lost 7 bases, and 15 bases lay in between. Germline V CDR1 and CDR2: SQVTM, ANQGSEA. The CDR3 contains 14 residues. In DNA form, the CDR3 reads TGCAGCGTTGAAGATCTGGAGGGGTGGGGTGGCTACACCTTC. Encoded protein: CSVEDLEGWGGYTF.

This chain links TRBV9 with TRBJ2-5; 8 bases line up with TRBD1. Germline lookup yields CDR1 SGDLS and CDR2 YYNGEE. V lost 0 bases, J lost 4 bases, and 11 bases stayed unmatched. This CDR3 spans 17 amino acids. Here the CDR3 DNA reads TGTGCCAGCAGCGTAGGGAGAAAGGACAGGGTAGTAGAGACCCAGTACTTC. Amino acid sequence: CASSVGRKDRVVETQYF.

The genes are TRBV15 and TRBJ2-3; TRBD2 is a possible D gene (5 bases). The CDR3 has 14 amino acids. V lost 3 bases and J 4 bases, leaving 11 bases between the germline ends. The V gene's germline CDR1 is LNHNV and CDR2 YYDKDF (reference sequence). DNA for the CDR3: TGTGCCACCAGCAGTCCCGGACTCTCAGATACGCAGTATTTT. This codes for CATSSPGLSDTQYF.

The rearrangement joins TRBV30 to TRBJ1-5, with TRBD1 matching 7 bases. The V and J ends lost 1 base and 3 bases, in that order; junction bases with no gene match: 3. Germline V gene sequence: CDR1 GTSNPN, CDR2 SVGIG (reference sequence). This CDR3 spans 14 amino acids. CDR3 protein: CAWSGDRTNQPQHF. DNA for the CDR3: TGTGCCTGGAGTGGGGACAGAACCAATCAGCCCCAGCATTTT.

This clone was seen a few times. The chain joins TRBV5-5 to TRBJ1-2, with D hard to call. Trimming shortened V by 4 bases and J by 8 bases, and 15 bases separated the two germline ends. From germline, CDR1 is SGHKS and CDR2 YYEKEE (reference sequence). This CDR3 is built from 13 residues. CDR3 residues: CASSTEGMRGYTF. For the CDR3, the DNA is TGTGCCAGCAGCACGGAGGGTATGAGGGGCTACACCTTC.

CDR3 DNA: TGTGCCAGCAGCTTAGCGGCCAACTATGGCTACACCTTC. It specifies CASSLAANYGYTF. The chain couples TRBV11-1 to TRBJ1-2; D is undetermined. V lost 0 bases and J 2 bases, leaving 4 bases between the germline ends. This CDR3 contains 13 residues. Looked up from germline, CDR1 is SGHAT and CDR2 is FQDESV (reference sequence).